This T cell receptor (beta chain) was obtained from a study of blood T cells in healthy people across ages. Study-level information: Template switching recovered approximately one barcoded beta molecule for every two T cells.

About this clonotype: As yet, its antigen is unknown.

Findings and limits, study-wide: It was held that diversity estimates obtained from one million T cells represented underestimates. In long-lived donors, naive CD4+ cell counts and diversity exceeded those of aged donors.

The ends were cut back, 3 bases at V and 4 bases at J, with 5 bases in the middle. Looked up from germline, CDR1 is SGHTA and CDR2 is FQGNSA. The CDR3 has 12 amino acids. It was with a sample-barcoded 5' primer and a J-beta primer mix that a second PCR of about 6 to 12 cycles was run. Via MiXCR, TCRdb re-called the 5' RACE reads, giving one row per CDR3 protein. The sample gives about 1.4 million distinct CDR3 sequences, approximately 59% of which show up once; over 5.5% is in the top ten. The chain joins TRBV7-2 to TRBJ2-3, with D unclear. The sample taken for sequencing was blood. This TCR was recovered from a man younger than 35 in good health. This chain's CDR3 is CASSFFSDTQYF. In DNA, the CDR3 is TGTGCCAGCAGCTTCTTCTCAGATACGCAGTATTTT. Together with reference TRBV7-2 and TRBJ2-3, the CDR3 gives the full variable domain: GAGVSQSPSNKVTEKGKDVELRCDPISGHTALYWYRQSLGQGLEFLIYFQGNSAPDKSGLPSDRFSAERTGGSVSTLTIQRTQQEDSAVYLCASSFFSDTQYFGPGTRLTVL.